This TCR beta chain comes out of a study of sequential checkpoint blockade in melanoma. Sample treatment: randomized to nivolumab then ipilimumab (arm A) or the reverse (arm B). TCRdb's copy holds only in-frame clones and misses some; the assay was immunoSEQ multiplex PCR. This sample has about 2,500 clones, with about 20% found just once. The CDR3 sequence is 15 residues long. Germline CDR1 is LNHDA and CDR2 is SQIVND (reference sequence). J lost 2 bases, V lost 7 bases, and 8 bases had no gene match. The rearrangement joins TRBV19 to TRBJ2-3; 8 positions match TRBD2. This TCR was sampled from a human donor with melanoma. The sample here was tumor tissue (inferred from file names), taken from a patient given nivolumab and ipilimumab in sequence. CDR3 sequence reads: CASKDSGKITDTQYF. CDR3 DNA: TGTGCCAGTAAGGATAGCGGGAAGATCACAGATACGCAGTATTTT.